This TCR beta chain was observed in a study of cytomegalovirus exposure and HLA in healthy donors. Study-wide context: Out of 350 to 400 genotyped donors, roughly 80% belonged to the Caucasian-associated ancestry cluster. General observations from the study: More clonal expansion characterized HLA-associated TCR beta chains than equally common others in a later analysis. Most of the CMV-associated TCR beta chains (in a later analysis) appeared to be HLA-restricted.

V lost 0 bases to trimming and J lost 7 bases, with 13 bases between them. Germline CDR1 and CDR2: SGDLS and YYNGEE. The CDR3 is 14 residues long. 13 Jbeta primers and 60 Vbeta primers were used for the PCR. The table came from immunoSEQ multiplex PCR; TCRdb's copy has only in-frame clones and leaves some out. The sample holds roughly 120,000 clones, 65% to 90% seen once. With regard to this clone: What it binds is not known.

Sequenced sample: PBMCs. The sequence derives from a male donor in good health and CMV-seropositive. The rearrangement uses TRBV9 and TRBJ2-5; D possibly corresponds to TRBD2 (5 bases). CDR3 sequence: CASSVARRDGTQYF. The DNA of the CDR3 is TGTGCCAGCAGCGTAGCTAGACGGGATGGGACCCAGTACTTC.